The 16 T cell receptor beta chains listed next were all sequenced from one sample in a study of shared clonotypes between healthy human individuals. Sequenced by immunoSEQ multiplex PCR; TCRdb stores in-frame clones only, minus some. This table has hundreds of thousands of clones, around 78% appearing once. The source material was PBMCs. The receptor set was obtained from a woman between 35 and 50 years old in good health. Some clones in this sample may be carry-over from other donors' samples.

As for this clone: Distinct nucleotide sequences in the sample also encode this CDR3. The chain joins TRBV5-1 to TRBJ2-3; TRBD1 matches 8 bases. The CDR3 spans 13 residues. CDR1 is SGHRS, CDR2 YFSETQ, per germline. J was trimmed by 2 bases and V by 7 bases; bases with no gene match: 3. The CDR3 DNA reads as TGCGCCAGCTCAGGGGGCGACACAGATACGCAGTATTTT. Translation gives CASSGGDTDTQYF.

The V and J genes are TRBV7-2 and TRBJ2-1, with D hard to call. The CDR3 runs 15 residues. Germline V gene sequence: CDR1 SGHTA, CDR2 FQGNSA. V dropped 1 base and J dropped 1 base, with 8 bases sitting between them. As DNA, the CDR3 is TGTGCCAGCAGCTTAGTGGGCAGTTCCTACAATGAGCAGTTCTTC. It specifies CASSLVGSSYNEQFF.

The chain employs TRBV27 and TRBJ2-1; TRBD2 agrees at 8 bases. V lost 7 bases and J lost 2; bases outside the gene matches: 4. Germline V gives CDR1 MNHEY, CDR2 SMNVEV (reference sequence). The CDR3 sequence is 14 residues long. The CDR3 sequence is CASTLSGTYNEQFF. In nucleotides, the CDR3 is TGTGCCAGCACCCTTAGCGGGACCTACAATGAGCAGTTCTTC.

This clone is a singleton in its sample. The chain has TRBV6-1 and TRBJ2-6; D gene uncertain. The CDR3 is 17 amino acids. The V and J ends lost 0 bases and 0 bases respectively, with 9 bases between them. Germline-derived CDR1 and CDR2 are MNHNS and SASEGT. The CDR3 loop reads CASSEAGFPSGANVLTF. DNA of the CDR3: TGTGCCAGCAGTGAAGCCGGGTTCCCCTCTGGGGCCAACGTCCTGACTTTC.

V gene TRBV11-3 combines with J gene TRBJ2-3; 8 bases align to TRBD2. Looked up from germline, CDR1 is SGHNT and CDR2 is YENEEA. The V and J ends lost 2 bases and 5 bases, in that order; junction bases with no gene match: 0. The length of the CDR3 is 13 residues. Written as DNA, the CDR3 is TGTGCCAGCAGCTTACTAGCGGGAGATACGCAGTATTTT. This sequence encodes CASSLLAGDTQYF.

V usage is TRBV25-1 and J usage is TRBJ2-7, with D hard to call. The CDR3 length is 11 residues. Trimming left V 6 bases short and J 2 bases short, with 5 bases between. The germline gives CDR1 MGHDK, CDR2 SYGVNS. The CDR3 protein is CASREAYEQYF. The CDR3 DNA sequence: TGTGCCAGCAGGGAAGCCTACGAGCAGTACTTC.

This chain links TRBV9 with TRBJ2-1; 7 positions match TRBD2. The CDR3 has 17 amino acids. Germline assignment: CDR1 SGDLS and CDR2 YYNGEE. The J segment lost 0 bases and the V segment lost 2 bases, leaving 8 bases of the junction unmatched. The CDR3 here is CASSVSRAGNSYNEQFF. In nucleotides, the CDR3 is TGTGCCAGCAGCGTCTCGCGAGCGGGGAACTCCTACAATGAGCAGTTCTTC.

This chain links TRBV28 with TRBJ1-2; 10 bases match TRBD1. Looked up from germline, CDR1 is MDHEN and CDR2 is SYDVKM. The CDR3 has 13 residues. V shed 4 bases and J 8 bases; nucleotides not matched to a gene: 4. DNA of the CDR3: TGTGCCAGCAGTTACGGGACAGGGGAAGGCTACACCTTC. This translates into CASSYGTGEGYTF.

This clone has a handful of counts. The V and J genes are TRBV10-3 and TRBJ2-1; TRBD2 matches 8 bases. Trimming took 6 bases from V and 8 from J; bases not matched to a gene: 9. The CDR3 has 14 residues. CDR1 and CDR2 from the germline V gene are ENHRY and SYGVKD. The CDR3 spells CAIRSGSGSYEQFF. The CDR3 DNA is TGTGCCATCAGAAGCGGGAGTGGCTCCTATGAGCAGTTCTTC.

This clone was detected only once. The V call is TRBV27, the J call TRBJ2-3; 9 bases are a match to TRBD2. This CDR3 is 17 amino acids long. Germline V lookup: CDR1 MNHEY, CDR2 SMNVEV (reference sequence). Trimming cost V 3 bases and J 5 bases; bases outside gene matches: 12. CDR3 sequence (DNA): TGTGCCAGCAGTTTGGGGCGGGAGGGCCCTCGGATAGATACGCAGTATTTT. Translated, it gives CASSLGREGPRIDTQYF.

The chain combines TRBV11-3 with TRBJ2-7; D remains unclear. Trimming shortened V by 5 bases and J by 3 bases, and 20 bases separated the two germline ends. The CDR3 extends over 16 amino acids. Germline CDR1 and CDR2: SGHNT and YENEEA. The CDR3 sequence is CASSVPSRPRFYEQYF. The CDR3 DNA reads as TGTGCCAGCAGCGTTCCGAGCCGTCCTAGATTCTACGAGCAGTACTTC.

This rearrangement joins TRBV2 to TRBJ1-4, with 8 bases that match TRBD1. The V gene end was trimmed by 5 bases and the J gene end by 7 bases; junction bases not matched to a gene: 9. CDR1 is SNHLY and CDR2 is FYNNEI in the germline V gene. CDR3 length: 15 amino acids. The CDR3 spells CASSPWTGQSEKLFF. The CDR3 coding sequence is TGTGCCAGCAGTCCCTGGACAGGGCAGAGTGAAAAACTGTTTTTT. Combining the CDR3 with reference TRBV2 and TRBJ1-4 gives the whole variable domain EPEVTQTPSHQVTQMGQEVILRCVPISNHLYFYWYRQILGQKVEFLVSFYNNEISEKSEIFDDQFSVERPDGSNFTLKIRSTKLEDSAMYFCASSPWTGQSEKLFFGSGTQLSVL.

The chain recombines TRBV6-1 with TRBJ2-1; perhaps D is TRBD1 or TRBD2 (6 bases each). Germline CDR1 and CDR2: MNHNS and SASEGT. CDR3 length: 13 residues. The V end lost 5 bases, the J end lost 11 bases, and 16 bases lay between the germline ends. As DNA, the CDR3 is TGTGCCAGCAGTTCCACAAGGGGGGCCCAGCAGTTCTTC. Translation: CASSSTRGAQQFF.

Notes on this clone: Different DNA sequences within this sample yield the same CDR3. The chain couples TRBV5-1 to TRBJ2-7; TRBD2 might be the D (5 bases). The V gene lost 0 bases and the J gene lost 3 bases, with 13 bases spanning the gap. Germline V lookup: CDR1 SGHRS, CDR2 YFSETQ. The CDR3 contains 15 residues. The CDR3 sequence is CASSLVAGRLYEQYF. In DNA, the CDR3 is TGCGCCAGCAGCTTGGTGGCGGGCCGCCTCTACGAGCAGTACTTC. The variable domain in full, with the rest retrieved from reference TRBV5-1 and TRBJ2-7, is KAGVTQTPRYLIKTRGQQVTLSCSPISGHRSVSWYQQTPGQGLQFLFEYFSETQRNKGNFPGRFSGRQFSNSRSEMNVSTLELGDSALYLCASSLVAGRLYEQYFGPGTRLTVT.

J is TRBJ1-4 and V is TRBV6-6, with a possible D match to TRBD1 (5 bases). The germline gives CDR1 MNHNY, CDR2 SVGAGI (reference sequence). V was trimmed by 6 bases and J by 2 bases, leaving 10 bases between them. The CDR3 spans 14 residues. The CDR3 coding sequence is TGTGCCAGCAGAACGCCAGGGACTAATGAAAAACTGTTTTTT. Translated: CASRTPGTNEKLFF.

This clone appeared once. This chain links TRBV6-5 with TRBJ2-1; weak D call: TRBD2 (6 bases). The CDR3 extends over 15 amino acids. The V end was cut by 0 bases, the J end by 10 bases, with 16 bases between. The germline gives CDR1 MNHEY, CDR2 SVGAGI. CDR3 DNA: TGTGCCAGCAGTTACTCGTTCCTAGCGTCAGGCGAGCAGTTCTTC. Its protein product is CASSYSFLASGEQFF.